The clone carrying this T cell receptor beta chain appeared many times. These data come from a study of molecular identifiers for immune sequencing clone quantification. TCRdb used MiXCR to reprocess the PCR reads, holding one entry per CDR3 protein. The sample holds under 650,000 distinct CDR3 sequences, just under 20% seen once. CDR3 length: 15 amino acids. The trim removed 7 bases at V and 2 bases at J, leaving 5 bases unmatched. Germline CDR1 SGHRS, CDR2 YFSETQ. The TCR was taken from a human donor in good health. Some libraries in this study had Jurkat cell RNA spiked in. The chain couples TRBV5-1 to TRBJ2-7; 14 nucleotides match TRBD2. The sequencing sample was made of naive CD8+ T cells from blood, with Jurkat cell RNA spiked in. Subset denoted: FACS-sorted CD8+CD4-CCR7+CD45RA+ naive T cells. Here the CDR3 DNA reads TGCGCCAGCGCGTGGGGACTAGCGGGGGCCTACGAGCAGTACTTC. Its protein product is CASAWGLAGAYEQYF.